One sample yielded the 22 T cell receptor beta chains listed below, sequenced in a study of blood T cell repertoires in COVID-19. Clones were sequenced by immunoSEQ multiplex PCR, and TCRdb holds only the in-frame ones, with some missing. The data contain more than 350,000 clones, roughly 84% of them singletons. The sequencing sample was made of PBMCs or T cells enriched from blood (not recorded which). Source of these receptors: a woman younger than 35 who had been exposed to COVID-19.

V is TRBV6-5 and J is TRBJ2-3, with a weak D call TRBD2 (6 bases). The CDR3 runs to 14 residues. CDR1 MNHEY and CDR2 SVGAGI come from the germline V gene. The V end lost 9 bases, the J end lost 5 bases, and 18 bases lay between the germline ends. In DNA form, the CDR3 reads TGTGCCAGTCGGCGGGACTCAGGTGGAGATACGCAGTATTTT. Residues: CASRRDSGGDTQYF.

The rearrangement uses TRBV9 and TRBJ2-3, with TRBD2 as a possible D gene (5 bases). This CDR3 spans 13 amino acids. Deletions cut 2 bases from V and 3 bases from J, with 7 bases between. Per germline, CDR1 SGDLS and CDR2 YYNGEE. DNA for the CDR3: TGTGCCAGCAGCGTCTCGGGAACAGATACGCAGTATTTT. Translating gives CASSVSGTDTQYF.

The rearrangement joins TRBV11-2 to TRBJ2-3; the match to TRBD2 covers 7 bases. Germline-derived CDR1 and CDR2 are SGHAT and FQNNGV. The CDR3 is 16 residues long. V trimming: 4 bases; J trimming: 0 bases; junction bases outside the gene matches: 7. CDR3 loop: CASSWKSGGSTDTQYF. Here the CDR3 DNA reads TGTGCCAGCAGCTGGAAATCGGGGGGTAGCACAGATACGCAGTATTTT.

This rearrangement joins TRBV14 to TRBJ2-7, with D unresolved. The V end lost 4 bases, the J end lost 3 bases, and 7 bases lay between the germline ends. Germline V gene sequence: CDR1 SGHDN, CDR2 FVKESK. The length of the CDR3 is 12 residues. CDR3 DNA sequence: TGTGCCAGCAGCCCCTCCTTCTACGAGCAGTACTTC. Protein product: CASSPSFYEQYF.

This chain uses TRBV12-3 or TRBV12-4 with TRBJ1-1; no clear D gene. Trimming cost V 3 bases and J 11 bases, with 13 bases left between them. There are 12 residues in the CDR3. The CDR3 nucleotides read TGTGCCAGCAGTTTCCCGGGAAGGGAGGCTTTCTTT. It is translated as CASSFPGREAFF.

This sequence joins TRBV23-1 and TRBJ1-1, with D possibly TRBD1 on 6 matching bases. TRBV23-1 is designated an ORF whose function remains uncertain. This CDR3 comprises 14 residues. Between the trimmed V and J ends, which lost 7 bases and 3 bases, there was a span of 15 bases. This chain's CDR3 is CASKNRVEYTEAFF. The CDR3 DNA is TGCGCCAGCAAAAACAGGGTAGAGTACACTGAAGCTTTCTTT.

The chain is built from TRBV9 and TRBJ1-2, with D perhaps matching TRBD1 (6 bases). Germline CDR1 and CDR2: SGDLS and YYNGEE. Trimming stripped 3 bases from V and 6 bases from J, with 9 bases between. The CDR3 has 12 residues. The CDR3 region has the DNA TGTGCCAGCAGCGCGTACAGGGATGGCTACACCTTC. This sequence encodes CASSAYRDGYTF.

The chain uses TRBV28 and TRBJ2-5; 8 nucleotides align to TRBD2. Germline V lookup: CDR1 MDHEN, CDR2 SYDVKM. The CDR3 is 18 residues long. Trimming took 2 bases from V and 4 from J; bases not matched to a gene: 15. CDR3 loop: CASSLPPFREGLGETQYF. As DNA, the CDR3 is TGTGCCAGCAGTTTACCCCCATTCCGGGAGGGCCTTGGAGAGACCCAGTACTTC.

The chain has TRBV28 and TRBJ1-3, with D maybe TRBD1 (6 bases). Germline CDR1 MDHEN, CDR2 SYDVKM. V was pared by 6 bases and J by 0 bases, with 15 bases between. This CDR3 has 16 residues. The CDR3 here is CASSPRGGASGNTIYF. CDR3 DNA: TGTGCCAGCAGCCCGAGGGGGGGGGCCTCTGGAAACACCATATATTTT.

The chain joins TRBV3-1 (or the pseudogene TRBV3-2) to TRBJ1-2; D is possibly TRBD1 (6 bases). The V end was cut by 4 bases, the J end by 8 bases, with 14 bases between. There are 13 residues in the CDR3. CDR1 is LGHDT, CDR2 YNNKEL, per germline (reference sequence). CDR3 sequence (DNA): TGTGCCAGCAGCCCTATGGGACACTGGGGCTACACCTTC. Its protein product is CASSPMGHWGYTF.

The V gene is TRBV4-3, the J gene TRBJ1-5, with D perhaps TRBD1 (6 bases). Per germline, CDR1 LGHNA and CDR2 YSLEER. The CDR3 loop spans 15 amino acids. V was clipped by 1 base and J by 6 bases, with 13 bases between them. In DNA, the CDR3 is TGCGCCAGCAGCCAAGTTTGGGGGGGCGTTCAGCCCCAGCATTTT. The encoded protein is CASSQVWGGVQPQHF.

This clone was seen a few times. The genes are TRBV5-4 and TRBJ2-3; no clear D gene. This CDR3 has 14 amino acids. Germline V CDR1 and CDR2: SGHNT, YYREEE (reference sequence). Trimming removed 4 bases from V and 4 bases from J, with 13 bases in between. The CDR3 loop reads CASSPRFGADTQYF. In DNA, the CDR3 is TGTGCCAGCAGCCCCCGGTTCGGTGCAGATACGCAGTATTTT.

DNA for the CDR3: TGTGCCAGCAGTTATACAGGGCACGGCTACACCTTC. Its protein is CASSYTGHGYTF. This chain links TRBV12-3 or TRBV12-4 with TRBJ1-2; the D gene is possibly TRBD1 (6 bases). This CDR3 comprises 12 residues. V was pared by 4 bases and J by 8 bases, with 11 bases between.

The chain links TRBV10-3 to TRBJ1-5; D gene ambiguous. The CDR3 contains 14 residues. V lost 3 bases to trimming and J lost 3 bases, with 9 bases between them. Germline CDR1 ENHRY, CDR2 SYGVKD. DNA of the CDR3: TGTGCCATCAGTGATTTCGGGAACAATCAGCCCCAGCATTTT. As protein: CAISDFGNNQPQHF.

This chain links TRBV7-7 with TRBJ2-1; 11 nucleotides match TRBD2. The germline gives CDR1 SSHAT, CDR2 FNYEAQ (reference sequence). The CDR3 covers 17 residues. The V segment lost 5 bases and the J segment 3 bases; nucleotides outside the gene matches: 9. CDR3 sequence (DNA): TGTGCCAGCAGCCAGCTAACCGGGACTAGCGGCTACAATGAGCAGTTCTTC. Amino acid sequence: CASSQLTGTSGYNEQFF.

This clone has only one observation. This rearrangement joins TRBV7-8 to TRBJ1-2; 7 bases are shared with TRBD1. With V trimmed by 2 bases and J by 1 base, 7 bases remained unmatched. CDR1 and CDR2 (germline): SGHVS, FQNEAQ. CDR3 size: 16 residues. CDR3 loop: CASSLMVGGSNYGYTF. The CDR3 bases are TGTGCCAGCAGCTTAATGGTAGGGGGCAGTAACTATGGCTACACCTTC.

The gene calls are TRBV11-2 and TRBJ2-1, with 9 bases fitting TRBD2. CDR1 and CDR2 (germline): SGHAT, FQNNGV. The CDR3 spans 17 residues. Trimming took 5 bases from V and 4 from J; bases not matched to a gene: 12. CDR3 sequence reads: CASSPKRGETIYNEQFF. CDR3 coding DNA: TGTGCCAGCAGCCCTAAGCGGGGGGAAACCATTTACAATGAGCAGTTCTTC.

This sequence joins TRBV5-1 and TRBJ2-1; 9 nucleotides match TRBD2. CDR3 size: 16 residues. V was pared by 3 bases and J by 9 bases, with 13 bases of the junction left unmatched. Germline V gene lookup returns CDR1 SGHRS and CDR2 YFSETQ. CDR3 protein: CASSSLPGLAGFEQFF. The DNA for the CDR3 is TGCGCCAGCAGCTCCCTCCCGGGACTAGCCGGATTTGAGCAGTTCTTC.

The CDR3 nucleotides are TGCGCCAGCAGCCAAGTATGGGGAGGGGACAGGAGCACAGATACGCAGTATTTT. Translating gives CASSQVWGGDRSTDTQYF. The V call is TRBV4-1, the J call TRBJ2-3, with D perhaps TRBD1 (8 bases). CDR3 length equals 18 residues. The V and J ends lost 1 base and 0 bases respectively, with 17 bases between them. Germline loops: CDR1 MGHRA, CDR2 YSYEKL.

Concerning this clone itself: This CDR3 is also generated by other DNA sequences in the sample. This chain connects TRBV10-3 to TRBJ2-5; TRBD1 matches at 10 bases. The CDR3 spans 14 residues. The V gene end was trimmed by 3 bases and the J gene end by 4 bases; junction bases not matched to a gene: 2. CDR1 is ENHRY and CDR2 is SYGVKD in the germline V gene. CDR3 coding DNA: TGTGCCATCAGTGACGGACAGGGGGGAGAGACCCAGTACTTC. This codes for CAISDGQGGETQYF.

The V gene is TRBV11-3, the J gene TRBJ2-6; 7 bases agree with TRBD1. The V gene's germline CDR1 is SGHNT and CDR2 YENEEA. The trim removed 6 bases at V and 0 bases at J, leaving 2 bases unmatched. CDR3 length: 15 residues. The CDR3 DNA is TGTGCCAGCAGTGGGGACAGCTCTGGGGCCAACGTCCTGACTTTC. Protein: CASSGDSSGANVLTF.

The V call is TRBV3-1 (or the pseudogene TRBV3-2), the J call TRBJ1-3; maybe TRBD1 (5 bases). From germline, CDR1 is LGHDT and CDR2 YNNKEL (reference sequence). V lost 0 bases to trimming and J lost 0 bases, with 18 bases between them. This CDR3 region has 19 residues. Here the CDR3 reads CASSQDLRRQWSSGNTIYF. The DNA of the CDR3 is TGTGCCAGCAGCCAAGATCTTAGGAGACAGTGGAGCTCTGGAAACACCATATATTTT.